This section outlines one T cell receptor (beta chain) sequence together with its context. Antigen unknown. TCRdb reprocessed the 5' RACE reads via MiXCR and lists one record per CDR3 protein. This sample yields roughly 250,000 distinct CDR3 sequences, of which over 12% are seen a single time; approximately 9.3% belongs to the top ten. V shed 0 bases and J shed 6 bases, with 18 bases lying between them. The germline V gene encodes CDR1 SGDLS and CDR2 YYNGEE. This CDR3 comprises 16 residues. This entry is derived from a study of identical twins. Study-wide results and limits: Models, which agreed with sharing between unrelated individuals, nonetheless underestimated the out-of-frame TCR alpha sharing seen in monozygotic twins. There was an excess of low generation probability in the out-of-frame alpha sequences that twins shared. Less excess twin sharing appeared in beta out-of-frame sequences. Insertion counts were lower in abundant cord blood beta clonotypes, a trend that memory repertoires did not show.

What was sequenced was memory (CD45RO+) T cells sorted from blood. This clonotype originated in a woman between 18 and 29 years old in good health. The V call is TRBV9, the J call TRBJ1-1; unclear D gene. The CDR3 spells CASSVGESRPRAEAFF. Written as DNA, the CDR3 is TGTGCCAGCAGCGTAGGCGAAAGCAGGCCGAGGGCTGAAGCTTTCTTT.